Detailed here is one T cell receptor (beta chain). The CDR3 has 13 residues. Germline lookup yields CDR1 LGHNT and CDR2 FRNRAP. Trimming cost V 0 bases and J 6 bases, with 9 bases left between them. Time point defined: baseline, week 1 (first vaccination visit). This sample's treatment: pre-vaccination baseline after standard-of-care therapy. TCRdb's copy holds only in-frame clones and misses some; the assay was immunoSEQ multiplex PCR. The data hold tens of thousands of clones, with about 83% observed a single time. This sample was included in a study of a mutant IDH1 vaccine in newly diagnosed glioma.

This chain connects TRBV12-5 to TRBJ2-7, with D perhaps given as TRBD1 or TRBD2 (5 bases each). This sample comprised peripheral blood mononuclear cells (PBMCs), obtained from a glioma patient treated with radiotherapy, temozolomide or both. The receptor was isolated from a woman in her late teens or twenties with glioma. Some clones in this sample may be carry-over from other donors' samples. CDR3 DNA: TGTGCTAGTGGTTTGGTAGCGAGGGGCGAGCAGTACTTC. This codes for CASGLVARGEQYF.